The TCR beta chain described here comes from a study of shared clonotypes between healthy human individuals. Trimming stripped 0 bases from V and 5 bases from J, with 13 bases between. The germline V gene encodes CDR1 LGHNA and CDR2 YNFKEQ. The CDR3 consists of 15 residues. Investigators divided CD4+ cells into CD45RA+ naive and CD45RA-negative memory subsets. Study results and limitations: Clonotypes which were not shared had lower generation probabilities than clonotypes that all four donors shared. Only blood underwent sampling, and tissue repertoires likely differ.

In the original workflow: ImmunoSEQ only sent back junction sequences with no quality scores, so filtering was done differently. Clones were read by immunoSEQ multiplex PCR, and TCRdb kept only the in-frame ones, dropping some. V, J and clone size are taken as reported in that table, and D and trimming were inferred from the DNA itself. The data hold about 1 million clones, with under 80% observed a single time. This clone was counted a single time. Antigen: not known. The source is a man in his late teens or twenties in good health. The specimen was memory CD4+ T cells sorted from blood. Subset meaning: CD45RA-negative fraction. The chain couples TRBV4-2 to TRBJ1-2; D is undetermined. The CDR3 spells CASSQEVGSRYGYTF. The DNA of the CDR3 is TGTGCCAGCAGCCAAGAGGTGGGGAGTAGGTATGGCTACACCTTC.